This T cell receptor beta chain comes out of a study of blood T cell repertoires in COVID-19. CDR1 and CDR2 from the germline V gene are GTSNPN and SVGIG (reference sequence). The V and J ends lost 0 bases and 4 bases, in that order; junction bases with no gene match: 6. This CDR3 is 14 amino acids long. The method was immunoSEQ multiplex PCR; TCRdb's version includes in-frame clones alone and lacks a portion of them. The sample carries some 40,000 clones, around 80% recorded once. The sequenced material came from peripheral blood. The receptor's source is a human donor in a cohort sampled during active COVID-19. V usage is TRBV30 and J usage is TRBJ2-7; 7 bases map to TRBD1. The CDR3 DNA reads TGTGCCTGGAGTGTATACAGGGGCCCTTACGAGCAGTACTTC. It codes for CAWSVYRGPYEQYF.